This entry features one TCR beta chain sequence. Its antigen is still unknown. Per-base qualities were not stored, and no clone one base away is much larger. From V the trimming removes 6 bases and from J it removes 6 bases, while the gene matches leave 8 bases of the junction unaccounted for. Inclusive of the bounding cysteine and phenylalanine, the CDR3 is 15 residues long. The retained sequence is limited to the CDR3, 45 bases, with the frame set at the first base. As encoded in the germline V gene, CDR1 is ENHRY while CDR2 is SYGVKD. Receptor amplification or capture employed RT-PCR. The run used a NextSeq 550. The public reads were run again by TCRdb, first through fastp at Q25 and then through MiXCR, and only productive beta chains were kept. Each entry merges the rows of one CDR3 protein and shows their most common DNA and genes. The sample has 900,000 to 1,000,000 distinct CDR3 sequences on record, about a sixth of them singletons. The ten largest clones add up to around 6% of the sample.

The data are from a study of patients and donors after allogeneic stem cell transplantation (dated by TCRdb to 2018 to 2020). The receptor chain draws on TRBV10-3 and TRBJ2-1; 10 middle bases align to TRBD2. This clonotype was sampled from a human donor who was either an allogeneic HSCT recipient or a stem cell or donor lymphocyte infusion donor (not recorded which). It is not recorded whose cells these are; they may come from a transplant donor. Sequenced material: blood, either unsorted or a sorted T cell fraction (not recorded which). The sequence in DNA is TGTGCCATCAGGGCTAGCGGGGGTTTGACCAATGAGCAGTTCTTC. It translates to CAIRASGGLTNEQFF.